This TCR beta chain derives from a study of STAT5B mutations in CD4+ large granular lymphocyte leukemia (dated by TCRdb to between 2022 and 2023). The study in broad terms: Among healthy controls, the CDR3 'QG' motif was associated with a particular HLA allele. Flow cytometry on FACSCanto II or FACSVerse confirmed that purified fractions exceeded 95% purity among lymphocytes. The TCRbeta repertoires of CD4+ T-cell large granular lymphocyte leukemia patients were compared with the TCRbeta repertoires of healthy blood donors.

Note on this clone: It lacks a known antigen. No quality values exist for individual bases; no much larger clone is one base distant.

Buffy coats from 37 blood donors, supplied by the Finnish Red Cross blood service, were used as healthy controls. All TCR-sequenced material derived from peripheral blood: patient blood samples and healthy donor buffy coats. Peripheral blood mononuclear cells were isolated by Ficoll-Hypaque gradient centrifugation. For the healthy controls, CD4+ cells were obtained from buffy coats by magnetic purification. Genomic DNA was extracted using the Gentra Puregene Cell and Tissue kit, and a Qubit 2.0 fluorometer was used to quantify it. Overall study results and their limits: The data were not HLA-matched, and the higher clonality in CD4+ T-LGLL than in CD8+ T-LGLL could be due to the relatively small sample size. TRBV06-family usage was enriched among the top patient clones (8/27) compared with healthy controls (2/35). Compared with healthy CD4+ repertoires, CD4-sorted patient repertoires appeared more clonal, and this difference remained even after the putative leukemic clones were removed. The main leukemic clonotypes were found to be private to each patient, although around a quarter of the main leukemic clonotypes were detected at low frequency in the non-leukemic repertoires of other patients.

CDR1 and CDR2 (MGHRA, YSYEKL) derive from the germline V gene. V lost 1 base and J lost 4 bases; the stretch between them is 17 bases long. Reading from cysteine to phenylalanine, the CDR3 counts 17 amino acids. Only CDR3 DNA is held: 51 bases, read in frame from base 1. TCRbeta rearrangements were sequenced from genomic DNA using the immunoSEQ assay at survey resolution. Under the source paper's analysis protocol: A lowest detectable productive clonotype frequency of 2.59 x 10-5 was observed in the TCR sequencing data. Only productive TCRbeta rearrangements, defined as complete and in-frame sequences, were included in the analyses. Simpson clonality, calculated in the immunoSEQ Analyzer version 3.0, was used as the measure of sample clonality. Clones were binned by frequency as very rare, small, medium, large (1-20%) or hyperexpanded (>20%). Generation probabilities were estimated with OLGA 1.2.3, V-gene circos plots were made with VDJtools, specificities were searched in VDJdb, and CDR3 motifs were identified with GLIPH. Entries here come from immuneACCESS through TCRdb and include only in-frame sequences with V and J called. Some clones fail to appear in such tables; in the studies checked, an unresolved V gene covers under half of the shortfall, and the cause of the remainder is unknown. V, J and clone size reflect that table, while D and trimming were determined from the DNA. This sample has approximately 32,000 clones in its table, and more than 70% of those were observed once. Clones ranked in the top ten supply 0.97% of the sample.

Input material: CD4+ T cells from blood buffy coats. This clonotype was sampled from a human donor in good health. The chain is encoded by TRBV4-1 joined to TRBJ1-5, with a tentative D gene TRBD1 over 5 matching bases. The DNA sequence is TGCGCCAGCAGCCAAGGACGGGGGGGACCCCTAAATCAGCCCCAGCATTTT. Its amino acids are CASSQGRGGPLNQPQHF.